A single sample gave rise to the 12 T cell receptor beta chains below, sequenced in a study of cytomegalovirus exposure and HLA in healthy donors. The PCR ran on 60 Vbeta and 13 Jbeta primers. TCRdb keeps only in-frame clones here, not all; method: immunoSEQ multiplex PCR. The sample holds about 120,000 clones, 78% seen once. The sample comprised PBMCs. These receptors were obtained from a man aged 25 to 40 in good health and CMV-seropositive.

This clone was recorded a few times. J is TRBJ2-3 and V is TRBV5-1, with D possibly matching TRBD2 (5 bases). The CDR3 spans 14 residues. Deletions cut 1 base from V and 3 bases from J, with 9 bases between. Germline V lookup: CDR1 SGHRS, CDR2 YFSETQ. The CDR3 DNA sequence: TGCGCCAGCAGCTTGTACCGGGATACAGATACGCAGTATTTT. Protein sequence: CASSLYRDTDTQYF.

The chain joins TRBV5-6 to TRBJ2-3; TRBD1 matches at 7 bases. CDR1 is SGHDT, CDR2 YYEEEE, per germline. J gave up 6 bases and V 0 bases, and 4 bases lay outside the gene matches. The CDR3 covers 14 residues. CDR3 region: CASSLGQGPDTQYF. The CDR3 nucleotides are TGTGCCAGCAGCTTGGGACAGGGCCCGGATACGCAGTATTTT.

The V gene is TRBV27, the J gene TRBJ1-2; 7 bases map to TRBD1. CDR3 length: 15 residues. Trimming at V came to 6 bases and at J to 6 bases, leaving 13 bases not matched to a gene. Germline CDR1 is MNHEY and CDR2 is SMNVEV (reference sequence). Here the CDR3 reads CASRSEQGSSHGYTF. As DNA, the CDR3 is TGTGCCAGCAGGAGTGAACAGGGGAGTTCCCATGGCTACACCTTC.

The chain couples TRBV27 to TRBJ2-2, with unresolved D. There are 12 residues in the CDR3. V was trimmed by 5 bases and J by 1 base, leaving 2 bases between them. The germline gives CDR1 MNHEY, CDR2 SMNVEV (reference sequence). The DNA of the CDR3 is TGTGCCAGCAGTCTGAACACCGGGGAGCTGTTTTTT. Encoded protein: CASSLNTGELFF.

The V and J genes are TRBV27 and TRBJ2-6; D not certain. Germline CDR1 is MNHEY and CDR2 is SMNVEV (reference sequence). CDR3 length equals 14 residues. With 3 bases removed from V and 0 bases from J, the gap between germline ends came to 3 bases. The CDR3 DNA sequence: TGTGCCAGCAGTTTTAACTCTGGGGCCAACGTCCTGACTTTC. Amino acids: CASSFNSGANVLTF.

A note on this clone: Germline and junction disagree at one end, which may indicate a read error. J is TRBJ2-5 and V is TRBV18; 7 nucleotides agree with TRBD2. Germline V gives CDR1 KGHSH, CDR2 LQKENI. CDR3 length: 14 residues. The CDR3 DNA follows: TGTGCCAGCTCACCCGGGACTACCCCGGAGAGCCAGTACTTC. Residues: CASSPGTTPESQYF.

This clone was recorded only once. This chain connects TRBV7-2 to TRBJ1-5; D gene uncertain. The V gene's germline CDR1 is SGHTA and CDR2 FQGNSA. Trimming stripped 0 bases from V and 7 bases from J, with 13 bases between. This CDR3 comprises 15 residues. The CDR3: CASSLALGGEQPQHF. The CDR3 region has the DNA TGTGCCAGCAGCTTAGCGCTAGGTGGGGAGCAGCCCCAGCATTTT.

The chain is built from TRBV18 and TRBJ2-1; TRBD2 aligns across 7 bases. The V gene end was trimmed by 8 bases and the J gene end by 8 bases; junction bases not matched to a gene: 9. This CDR3 has 13 residues. CDR1 and CDR2 from the germline V gene are KGHSH and LQKENI. The CDR3 nucleotides read TGTGCCAGCAGGGAGGGGAGCGTCGATGAGCAGTTCTTC. It encodes CASREGSVDEQFF.

For this clone: Other DNA sequences in the same sample also yield this CDR3. The rearrangement joins TRBV27 to TRBJ2-3, with 7 positions matching TRBD2. This CDR3 comprises 16 residues. CDR1 is MNHEY, CDR2 SMNVEV, per germline (reference sequence). J was trimmed by 1 base and V by 4 bases; bases with no gene match: 8. This CDR3 is CASSSPSGSGTDTQYF. In DNA, the CDR3 is TGTGCCAGCAGTTCCCCTAGCGGCTCTGGCACAGATACGCAGTATTTT.

V usage is TRBV27 and J usage is TRBJ2-1; the match to TRBD2 covers 9 bases. CDR1 is MNHEY, CDR2 SMNVEV, per germline (reference sequence). The CDR3 contains 16 residues. Trimming took 4 bases from V and 1 from J; bases not matched to a gene: 5. The CDR3, as DNA: TGTGCCAGCAGTTCCGAGGGACTAGCTTCCTACAATGAGCAGTTCTTC. As protein: CASSSEGLASYNEQFF.

The chain's CDR3 is CASRETGGEETQYF. The DNA of the CDR3 is TGTGCCAGCAGGGAGACAGGGGGCGAAGAGACCCAGTACTTC. J is TRBJ2-5 and V is TRBV5-4; 10 bases are shared with TRBD1. This CDR3 comprises 14 residues. Germline V gene sequence: CDR1 SGHNT, CDR2 YYREEE (reference sequence). J lost 3 bases, V lost 5 bases, and 4 bases had no gene match.

There are a few counts of this clone. The chain recombines TRBV5-1 with TRBJ2-7; 9 bases are a match to TRBD1. The length of the CDR3 is 16 residues. The V gene end was trimmed by 0 bases and the J gene end by 0 bases; junction bases not matched to a gene: 4. Germline V CDR1 and CDR2: SGHRS, YFSETQ. This CDR3 is CASSLVGTGFSYEQYF. The CDR3 DNA is TGCGCCAGCAGCTTGGTTGGGACAGGGTTCTCCTACGAGCAGTACTTC.